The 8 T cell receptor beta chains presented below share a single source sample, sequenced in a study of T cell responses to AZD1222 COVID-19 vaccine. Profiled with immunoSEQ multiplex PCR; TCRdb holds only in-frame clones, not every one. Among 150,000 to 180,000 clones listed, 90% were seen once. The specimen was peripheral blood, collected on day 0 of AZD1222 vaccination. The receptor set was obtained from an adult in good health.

CDR3 protein: CASSEGGGRGQETQYF. The CDR3 DNA reads TGTGCCAGCAGTGAAGGTGGGGGACGGGGACAAGAGACCCAGTACTTC. The chain joins TRBV6-1 to TRBJ2-5; D tentatively fits TRBD1 or TRBD2 (5 bases each). V lost 1 base and J lost 2, with 14 bases in between. CDR3 length: 16 residues. Germline-derived CDR1 and CDR2 are MNHNS and SASEGT.

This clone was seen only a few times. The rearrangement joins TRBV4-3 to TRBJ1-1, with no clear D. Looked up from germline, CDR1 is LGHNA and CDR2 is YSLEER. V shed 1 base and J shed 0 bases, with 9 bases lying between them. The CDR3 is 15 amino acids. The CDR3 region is CASSQGANLNTEAFF. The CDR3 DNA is TGCGCCAGCAGCCAAGGTGCCAATTTGAACACTGAAGCTTTCTTT.

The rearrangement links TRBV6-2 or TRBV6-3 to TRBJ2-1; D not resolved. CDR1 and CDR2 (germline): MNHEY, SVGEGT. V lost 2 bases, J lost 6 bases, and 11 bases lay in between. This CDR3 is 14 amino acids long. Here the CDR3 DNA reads TGTGCCAGCAGTTACGGCCCTAAGGGCAATGAGCAGTTCTTC. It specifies CASSYGPKGNEQFF.

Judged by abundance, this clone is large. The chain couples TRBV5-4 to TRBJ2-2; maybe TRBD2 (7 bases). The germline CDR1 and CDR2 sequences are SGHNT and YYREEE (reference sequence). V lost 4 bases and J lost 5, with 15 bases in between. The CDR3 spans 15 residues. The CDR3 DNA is TGTGCCAGCAGCCCGGAGGGGGGGCGGACCGGGGAGCTGTTTTTT. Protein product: CASSPEGGRTGELFF.

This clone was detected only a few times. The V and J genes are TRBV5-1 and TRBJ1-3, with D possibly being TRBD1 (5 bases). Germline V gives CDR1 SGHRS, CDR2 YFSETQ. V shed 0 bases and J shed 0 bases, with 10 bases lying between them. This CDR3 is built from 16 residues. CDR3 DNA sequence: TGCGCCAGCAGCTTGGGATCCGGGGCCTCTGGAAACACCATATATTTT. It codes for CASSLGSGASGNTIYF. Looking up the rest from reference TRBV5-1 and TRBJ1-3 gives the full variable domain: KAGVTQTPRYLIKTRGQQVTLSCSPISGHRSVSWYQQTPGQGLQFLFEYFSETQRNKGNFPGRFSGRQFSNSRSEMNVSTLELGDSALYLCASSLGSGASGNTIYFGEGSWLTVV.

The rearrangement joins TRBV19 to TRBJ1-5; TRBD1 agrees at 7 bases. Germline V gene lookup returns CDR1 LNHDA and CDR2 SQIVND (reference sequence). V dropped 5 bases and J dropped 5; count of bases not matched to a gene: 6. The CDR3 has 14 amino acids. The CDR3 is CASSGGRGDQPQHF. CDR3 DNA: TGTGCCAGTAGTGGTGGCAGGGGGGATCAGCCCCAGCATTTT.

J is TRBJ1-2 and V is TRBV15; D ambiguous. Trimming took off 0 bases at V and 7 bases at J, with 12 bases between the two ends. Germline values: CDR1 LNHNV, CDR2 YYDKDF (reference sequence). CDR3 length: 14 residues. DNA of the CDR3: TGTGCCACCAGCAGAGATCGGACGGCTCGTGGCTACACCTTC. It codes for CATSRDRTARGYTF.

The CDR3 protein is CASSKEGPNQPQHF. The CDR3, as DNA: TGTGCCAGCAGCAAAGAGGGCCCAAATCAGCCCCAGCATTTT. V is TRBV5-5 and J is TRBJ1-5; D not certain. The length of the CDR3 is 14 residues. CDR1 is SGHKS, CDR2 YYEKEE, per germline (reference sequence). Between the trimmed V and J ends, which lost 4 bases and 4 bases, there was a span of 12 bases.